This entry lists 12 T cell receptor beta chains sequenced from one sample in a study of blood T cell repertoires in COVID-19 (dated by TCRdb to the early 2020s). To prepare the library, the immunoSEQ multiplex PCR assay was applied. The immuneACCESS repertoire file appears here via TCRdb, limited to in-frame rearrangements. These files lack a portion of the clones; in checked studies, under half of the deficit traces to unresolved V genes, and the cause of the others is not known. Across this sample there are some 99,000 clones, with around 81% seen only once. About 4.5% of the sample comes from the top ten. Sequencing used peripheral blood. Every receptor here comes from a human donor in a cohort sampled during active or convalescent COVID-19.

The chain has TRBV28 and TRBJ2-7, with a weak D call TRBD1 (6 bases). This CDR3 is built from 16 residues. V was pared by 1 base and J by 1 base, with 14 bases between. The V gene's germline CDR1 is MDHEN and CDR2 SYDVKM. CDR3 nucleotides: TGTGCCAGCAGTTTATATTCAGGGGTTTGGTCCTACGAGCAGTACTTC. It codes for CASSLYSGVWSYEQYF.

V is TRBV5-4 and J is TRBJ1-6, with D possibly TRBD1 on 6 matching bases. Germline V CDR1 and CDR2: SGHNT, YYREEE (reference sequence). The CDR3 sequence is 18 residues long. Trimming stripped 5 bases from V and 6 bases from J, with 24 bases between. The CDR3: CASSFDRTSITLNSPLHF. The CDR3 coding sequence is TGTGCCAGCAGTTTTGACAGGACTTCGATTACCCTTAATTCACCCCTCCACTTT.

This chain links TRBV25-1 with TRBJ1-5; tentatively, D is TRBD1 (6 bases). Trimming removed 6 bases at V and 6 bases at J, with 15 bases between. Germline V gene data show CDR1 as MGHDK and CDR2 as SYGVNS. CDR3 length equals 14 residues. The CDR3: CASSEGQPGQPQHF. The CDR3 nucleotides are TGTGCCAGCAGCGAAGGACAGCCAGGTCAGCCCCAGCATTTT.

The chain combines TRBV29-1 with TRBJ1-1; D is possibly TRBD1 (6 bases). The germline V gene encodes CDR1 SQVTM and CDR2 ANQGSEA. V lost 4 bases and J 7 bases, leaving 13 bases between the germline ends. There are 12 residues in the CDR3. CDR3 loop: CSVVGGAGEAFF. As DNA, the CDR3 is TGCAGCGTTGTTGGGGGGGCAGGTGAAGCTTTCTTT.

This clone was found once. The rearrangement uses TRBV12-5 and TRBJ2-7, with 10 bases matching TRBD2. The trim removed 2 bases at V and 1 base at J, leaving 2 bases unmatched. Germline assignment: CDR1 LGHNT and CDR2 FRNRAP. CDR3 length: 15 amino acids. Here the CDR3 reads CASGLSSGGSYEQYF. CDR3 coding DNA: TGTGCTAGTGGTTTGTCTAGCGGGGGTTCCTACGAGCAGTACTTC.

The chain employs TRBV20-1 and TRBJ1-6, with no clear D. The CDR3 sequence is 18 residues long. V was pared by 3 bases and J by 2 bases, with 20 bases between. Germline-derived CDR1 and CDR2 are DFQATT and SNEGSKA (reference sequence). CDR3 sequence reads: CSASDLSGSETYNSPLHF. In DNA form, the CDR3 reads TGCAGTGCTAGTGACCTGTCGGGGAGTGAAACCTATAATTCACCCCTCCACTTT.

V gene TRBV7-2 combines with J gene TRBJ2-7, with D uncertain. This CDR3 has 14 residues. V dropped 3 bases and J dropped 0 bases, with 9 bases sitting between them. Germline assignment: CDR1 SGHTA and CDR2 FQGNSA. Here the CDR3 reads CASSLSVHSYEQYF. CDR3 DNA: TGTGCCAGCAGCTTGTCGGTCCACTCCTACGAGCAGTACTTC.

This chain connects TRBV28 to TRBJ1-5; the D is unclear. The CDR3 length is 17 residues. Germline CDR1 reads MDHEN; CDR2 reads SYDVKM. Trimming removed 5 bases from V and 2 bases from J, with 19 bases in between. The CDR3 DNA follows: TGTGCCAGCAGTGGCACTGGGAGTCTGCGAGGCAATCAGCCCCAGCATTTT. Residues: CASSGTGSLRGNQPQHF.

This clone was counted at least ten times. This rearrangement joins TRBV28 to TRBJ1-1, with 7 bases lining up with TRBD1. The J segment lost 5 bases and the V segment lost 7 bases, leaving 10 bases of the junction unmatched. The germline V gene encodes CDR1 MDHEN and CDR2 SYDVKM. The CDR3 is made up of 14 amino acids. CDR3 sequence (DNA): TGTGCCAGCACTAGGACAGGCCTAATGACTGAAGCTTTCTTT. This sequence encodes CASTRTGLMTEAFF.

The chain uses TRBV6-5 and TRBJ2-7, with D uncertain. The CDR3 has 14 amino acids. V was trimmed by 4 bases and J by 2 bases, leaving 12 bases between them. Germline CDR1 is MNHEY and CDR2 is SVGAGI. The CDR3 loop is CASSSVRHPYEQYF. Written as DNA, the CDR3 is TGTGCCAGCAGTTCCGTCCGACACCCCTACGAGCAGTACTTC.

The chain has TRBV6-5 and TRBJ2-1, with 8 bases fitting TRBD1. CDR3 size: 15 residues. Looked up from germline, CDR1 is MNHEY and CDR2 is SVGAGI. The V segment lost 6 bases and the J segment 7 bases; nucleotides outside the gene matches: 11. The CDR3 region is CASSVDRGWKNEQFF. DNA for the CDR3: TGTGCCAGCAGCGTCGACAGGGGCTGGAAGAATGAGCAGTTCTTC.

The J gene is TRBJ2-7, the V gene TRBV28; tentatively, D is TRBD2 (5 bases). The CDR3 length is 14 residues. The V and J ends lost 2 bases and 6 bases respectively, with 14 bases between them. The germline V gene has CDR1 MDHEN and CDR2 SYDVKM. CDR3 sequence reads: CASSLILPRGEQYF. CDR3 DNA sequence: TGTGCCAGCAGTTTAATACTTCCCCGGGGCGAGCAGTACTTC. Supplemented by reference TRBV28 and TRBJ2-7, the full variable domain reads DVKVTQSSRYLVKRTGEKVFLECVQDMDHENMFWYRQDPGLGLRLIYFSYDVKMKEKGDIPEGYSVSREKKERFSLILESASTNQTSMYLCASSLILPRGEQYFGPGTRLTVT.